This passage covers 20 T cell receptor beta chains from one sample sequenced in a study of blood T cell repertoires in COVID-19. Measured with immunoSEQ multiplex PCR; TCRdb has only the in-frame clones, and not every one. The sample contains 85,000 to 130,000 clones, 80% to 90% of which appear only once. Sequencing used peripheral blood. These receptors came from a man aged 60-69 years with acute or convalescent COVID-19.

Of note for this clone: Other DNA sequences in the same sample also yield this CDR3. This chain connects TRBV5-4 to TRBJ2-7, with unresolved D. CDR1 and CDR2 from the germline V gene are SGHNT and YYREEE (reference sequence). The CDR3 is 11 residues long. V shed 3 bases and J shed 2 bases, with 3 bases lying between them. CDR3 nucleotides: TGTGCCAGCAGCTCAACCTACGAGCAGTACTTC. Translated, it gives CASSSTYEQYF.

As to this clone: Other DNA sequences from this sample encode an identical CDR3 as well. V is TRBV7-2 and J is TRBJ1-1; the D gene is possibly TRBD1 (6 bases). CDR1 and CDR2 (germline): SGHTA, FQGNSA. Trimming removed 2 bases at V and 1 base at J, with 8 bases between. The CDR3 contains 14 residues. The CDR3 loop is CASSLTGPNTEAFF. Here the CDR3 DNA reads TGTGCCAGCAGCTTAACAGGGCCGAACACTGAAGCTTTCTTT. Full variable domain (outside the CDR3, taken from reference TRBV7-2 and TRBJ1-1): GAGVSQSPSNKVTEKGKDVELRCDPISGHTALYWYRQSLGQGLEFLIYFQGNSAPDKSGLPSDRFSAERTGGSVSTLTIQRTQQEDSAVYLCASSLTGPNTEAFFGQGTRLTVV.

J is TRBJ1-1 and V is TRBV28; 8 bases line up with TRBD1. This CDR3 is built from 14 residues. Looked up from germline, CDR1 is MDHEN and CDR2 is SYDVKM. This CDR3 reads CASTGGSKRTEAFF. In DNA form, the CDR3 reads TGTGCTTCTACAGGGGGGAGTAAACGGACTGAAGCTTTCTTT.

This clone was detected only once. This chain joins TRBV19 and TRBJ2-5; D call uncertain. The CDR3 runs 15 residues. The V end lost 4 bases, the J end lost 1 base, and 13 bases lay between the germline ends. Germline assignment: CDR1 LNHDA and CDR2 SQIVND (reference sequence). In nucleotides, the CDR3 is TGTGCCAGTAGTAAGTTTGACTTGCCCCAAGAGACCCAGTACTTC. Amino acids: CASSKFDLPQETQYF. The full variable domain, completed using reference TRBV19 and TRBJ2-5, is DGGITQSPKYLFRKEGQNVTLSCEQNLNHDAMYWYRQDPGQGLRLIYYSQIVNDFQKGDIAEGYSVSREKKESFPLTVTSAQKNPTAFYLCASSKFDLPQETQYFGPGTRLLVL.

There are a few counts of this clone. The genes are TRBV9 and TRBJ2-1; 13 bases agree with TRBD2. V shed 0 bases and J 0 bases; nucleotides not matched to a gene: 6. The length of the CDR3 is 19 residues. Germline CDR1 reads SGDLS; CDR2 reads YYNGEE. Here the CDR3 DNA reads TGTGCCAGCAGCGTAGAACTAGCGGGAGGGATTAGCTCCTACAATGAGCAGTTCTTC. This gives the protein CASSVELAGGISSYNEQFF.

The rearrangement links TRBV19 to TRBJ1-2, with TRBD1 matching 7 bases. The CDR3 has 14 amino acids. Trimming cost V 1 base and J 5 bases; bases outside gene matches: 4. The germline V gene encodes CDR1 LNHDA and CDR2 SQIVND (reference sequence). CDR3 in amino acids: CASSIAGTAYGYTF. CDR3 bases: TGTGCCAGTAGTATAGCGGGGACAGCATATGGCTACACCTTC.

The rearrangement uses TRBV24-1 and TRBJ1-2; D is possibly TRBD1 (5 bases). In germline, CDR1 is KGHDR, CDR2 SFDVKD. The CDR3 totals 14 residues. Trimming removed 0 bases at V and 5 bases at J, with 9 bases between. CDR3 sequence reads: CATSDLTRAYGYTF. The CDR3 DNA follows: TGTGCCACCAGTGATTTGACCAGGGCTTATGGCTACACCTTC.

CDR3 coding DNA: TGTGCCAGCAGTCCCCGACAGGGCTTTGATAGCAATCAGCCCCAGCATTTT. It is translated as CASSPRQGFDSNQPQHF. The chain recombines TRBV6-6 with TRBJ1-5; 7 bases line up with TRBD1. V dropped 5 bases and J dropped 0; count of bases not matched to a gene: 10. The CDR3 totals 17 residues. CDR1 is MNHNY and CDR2 is SVGAGI in the germline V gene (reference sequence).

CDR3 sequence (DNA): TGTGCCAGCAGCTTACAGGGGGTTCCTGGAAACACCATATATTTT. Translating it yields CASSLQGVPGNTIYF. The chain recombines TRBV7-2 with TRBJ1-3; 7 positions match TRBD1. From germline, CDR1 is SGHTA and CDR2 FQGNSA. V lost 2 bases and J lost 2; bases outside the gene matches: 3. This CDR3 spans 15 amino acids.

The rearrangement uses TRBV7-2 and TRBJ2-2; the D gene is possibly TRBD2 (7 bases). The CDR3 has 15 residues. The V end lost 2 bases, the J end lost 2 bases, and 9 bases lay between the germline ends. Per the germline V gene, CDR1 is SGHTA and CDR2 is FQGNSA. The DNA for the CDR3 is TGTGCCAGCAGCTTATCGGGGGGCAACACCGGGGAGCTGTTTTTT. Its translation: CASSLSGGNTGELFF.

The V call is TRBV4-1, the J call TRBJ2-5; unclear D gene. Germline values: CDR1 MGHRA, CDR2 YSYEKL. The V end lost 4 bases, the J end lost 0 bases, and 12 bases lay between the germline ends. The CDR3 is 15 amino acids. Here the CDR3 DNA reads TGCGCCAGCAGCCTTATCGGTTCGTACCAAGAGACCCAGTACTTC. This codes for CASSLIGSYQETQYF.

The genes are TRBV3-1 (or the pseudogene TRBV3-2) and TRBJ1-1; D is undetermined. The CDR3 consists of 15 residues. CDR1 is LGHDT, CDR2 YNNKEL, per germline (reference sequence). V lost 0 bases and J 0 bases, leaving 8 bases between the germline ends. The CDR3 DNA follows: TGTGCCAGCAGCCAAGAGCGGGTACTGAACACTGAAGCTTTCTTT. Protein sequence: CASSQERVLNTEAFF.

The chain joins TRBV3-1 (or the pseudogene TRBV3-2) to TRBJ1-4; D unclear. The CDR3 sequence is 14 residues long. Germline V CDR1 and CDR2: LGHDT, YNNKEL (reference sequence). V was shortened by 3 bases and J by 1 base, with 6 bases between the two germline ends. The DNA of the CDR3 is TGTGCCAGCAGCCAGAGGGTAACTAATGAAAAACTGTTTTTT. Protein sequence: CASSQRVTNEKLFF.

The chain combines TRBV6-2 or TRBV6-3 with TRBJ1-5; TRBD1 matches 12 bases. Germline V gene sequence: CDR1 MNHEY, CDR2 SVGEGT. The CDR3 is 15 residues long. V trimming: 5 bases; J trimming: 6 bases; junction bases outside the gene matches: 5. The CDR3 here is CASSLGTGGSQPQHF. CDR3 nucleotide sequence: TGTGCCAGCAGTCTGGGGACAGGGGGCAGTCAGCCCCAGCATTTT.

This chain uses TRBV5-1 with TRBJ2-5; 8 nucleotides agree with TRBD2. After removal of 3 bases from V and 7 bases from J, the junction contained 11 bases not matched to a gene. The germline gives CDR1 SGHRS, CDR2 YFSETQ. The length of the CDR3 is 15 residues. Written as DNA, the CDR3 is TGCGCCAGCAGCTCAAATAGCGGGACGGGGTCGACCCAGTACTTC. Its translation: CASSSNSGTGSTQYF.

The V gene is TRBV9, the J gene TRBJ1-3, with D perhaps matching TRBD1 (5 bases). The CDR3 has 15 residues. V lost 10 bases and J 0 bases, leaving 17 bases between the germline ends. CDR1 is SGDLS, CDR2 YYNGEE, per germline. CDR3 residues: CASNGGFDSGNTIYF. Here the CDR3 DNA reads TGTGCCTCCAACGGGGGGTTCGACTCTGGAAACACCATATATTTT.

The rearrangement links TRBV20-1 to TRBJ1-2; D ambiguous. This CDR3 has 12 amino acids. V was clipped by 3 bases and J by 1 base, with 6 bases between them. Per the germline V gene, CDR1 is DFQATT and CDR2 is SNEGSKA (reference sequence). Written as DNA, the CDR3 is TGCAGTGCTAGTCAGAATAACTATGGCTACACCTTC. It encodes CSASQNNYGYTF.

This sequence joins TRBV5-1 and TRBJ2-7; maybe TRBD2 (7 bases). Germline V gene sequence: CDR1 SGHRS, CDR2 YFSETQ. The CDR3 extends over 16 amino acids. The germline V and J ends were trimmed by 0 bases and 6 bases, with 19 bases remaining between them. CDR3 sequence: CASSLVPVTGGREQYF. In nucleotides, the CDR3 is TGCGCCAGCAGCTTGGTTCCAGTTACGGGGGGCCGCGAGCAGTACTTC.

This rearrangement joins TRBV2 to TRBJ2-7; a possible D gene is TRBD1 (6 bases). Trimming cost V 8 bases and J 7 bases, with 18 bases left between them. The CDR3 contains 13 residues. In germline, CDR1 is SNHLY, CDR2 FYNNEI. As DNA, the CDR3 is TGTGCCAGCCTACTGGAGTCTCAGGGGGAGCAGTACTTC. Protein product: CASLLESQGEQYF. The full variable domain, its missing parts supplied by reference TRBV2 and TRBJ2-7, is EPEVTQTPSHQVTQMGQEVILRCVPISNHLYFYWYRQILGQKVEFLVSFYNNEISEKSEIFDDQFSVERPDGSNFTLKIRSTKLEDSAMYFCASLLESQGEQYFGPGTRLTVT.

The chain couples TRBV10-1 to TRBJ2-2; D gene uncertain. The CDR3 runs to 17 residues. V was clipped by 1 base and J by 4 bases, with 16 bases between them. Germline V gives CDR1 WNHNN, CDR2 SYGVQD (reference sequence). CDR3 region: CASSEFLEWRTTGELFF. CDR3 coding DNA: TGCGCCAGCAGTGAGTTTTTAGAGTGGAGAACCACCGGGGAGCTGTTTTTT.